This entry lists 7 T cell receptor beta chains sequenced from one sample in a study of T cell changes during pregnancy in multiple sclerosis. Data came from immunoSEQ multiplex PCR; TCRdb stores just in-frame clones and leaves some out. The sample has 95,000 to 110,000 clones, around 91% seen once. Material: peripheral blood, obtained after pregnancy. These receptors were collected from a female donor with multiple sclerosis, enrolled in a pregnancy study.

The chain employs TRBV27 and TRBJ2-7; a possible D gene is TRBD1 (6 bases). The CDR3 length is 16 residues. The V end was cut by 6 bases, the J end by 3 bases, with 21 bases between. Germline V CDR1 and CDR2: MNHEY, SMNVEV (reference sequence). CDR3 residues: CASSPLPGTLNYEQYF. The CDR3 bases are TGTGCCAGCAGCCCCTTACCGGGGACATTAAACTACGAGCAGTACTTC.

The chain joins TRBV5-1 to TRBJ2-5; D may be TRBD2 (5 bases). V was trimmed by 1 base and J by 2 bases, leaving 6 bases between them. Germline V lookup: CDR1 SGHRS, CDR2 YFSETQ. The CDR3 runs 13 residues. CDR3 coding DNA: TGCGCCAGCAGCTTGAGAGGGCAAGAGACCCAGTACTTC. Residues: CASSLRGQETQYF.

The chain couples TRBV6-6 to TRBJ2-5, with D perhaps TRBD2 (5 bases). V was pared by 6 bases and J by 5 bases, with 7 bases between. This CDR3 has 11 residues. In germline, CDR1 is MNHNY, CDR2 SVGAGI (reference sequence). CDR3 in amino acids: CASRTGETQYF. In nucleotides, the CDR3 is TGTGCCAGCAGGACGGGGGAGACCCAGTACTTC.

V and J are TRBV30 and TRBJ2-7; 10 bases are a match to TRBD1. Germline V lookup: CDR1 GTSNPN, CDR2 SVGIG (reference sequence). This CDR3 is built from 14 residues. After removal of 6 bases from V and 1 base from J, the junction contained 6 bases not matched to a gene. The CDR3 nucleotides read TGTGCCTGCCCCCGGACAGGGGGATCCTACGAGCAGTACTTC. Encoded protein: CACPRTGGSYEQYF.

About this clone: The same CDR3 can be traced to other DNA sequences in this sample. CDR3 residues: CASSLGGGEQYF. The CDR3 nucleotides read TGCGCCAGCAGCTTGGGAGGGGGCGAGCAGTACTTC. The V call is TRBV5-1, the J call TRBJ2-7, with D maybe TRBD1 (6 bases). Trimming left V 0 bases short and J 6 bases short, with 7 bases between. Germline V gene sequence: CDR1 SGHRS, CDR2 YFSETQ. CDR3 length: 12 residues.

This chain connects TRBV7-3 to TRBJ2-3; no clear D. The CDR3 spans 14 residues. Germline assignment: CDR1 SGHTA and CDR2 FQGTGA. V was cut by 2 bases and J by 1 base, with 7 bases left in between. In nucleotides, the CDR3 is TGTGCCAGCAGCTTATCTCTCGGCACAGATACGCAGTATTTT. Protein: CASSLSLGTDTQYF.

The chain carries TRBV11-1 and TRBJ2-3, with D uncertain. This CDR3 has 11 residues. Germline V gene lookup returns CDR1 SGHAT and CDR2 FQDESV (reference sequence). The V and J ends lost 4 bases and 4 bases respectively, with 3 bases between them. The CDR3 region has the DNA TGTGCCAGCAGCTCTGCAGATACGCAGTATTTT. This encodes CASSSADTQYF.